This T cell receptor (beta chain) was identified during a study of cytomegalovirus exposure and HLA in healthy donors. Germline assignment: CDR1 SGHRS and CDR2 YFSETQ. The CDR3 contains 15 residues. Trimming cost V 0 bases and J 4 bases, with 13 bases left between them. The primer mix had 60 Vbeta and 13 Jbeta primers. Clones were read by immunoSEQ multiplex PCR, and TCRdb kept only the in-frame ones, dropping some. The sample gives fewer than 200,000 clones, 72% of which show up once; roughly 2.5% is in the top ten. The origin of this receptor is a human donor in good health. The source material was PBMCs. The J gene is TRBJ1-1, the V gene TRBV5-1; D remains ambiguous. As DNA, the CDR3 is TGCGCCAGCAGCTTGGAGGCGGGAGGGCCCACTGAAGCTTTCTTT. Its translation: CASSLEAGGPTEAFF.